One sample yielded the 21 T cell receptor beta chains listed below, sequenced in a study of CD8 T cells in Susac syndrome. With random hexamers, reverse transcription was performed on about 0.5 to 1 ug of RNA. TCRdb itself ran the immunoSEQ multiplex PCR reads through MiXCR, one entry per CDR3 protein. Of over 150,000 distinct CDR3 sequences listed, around 93% are singletons. Input material: CD4+ T cells from PBMCs. The receptors here all came from a human donor with multiple sclerosis.

The V call is TRBV23-1, the J call TRBJ2-1; the D is unclear. TRBV23-1 is noted as an ORF with a role that remains uncertain. V shed 8 bases and J shed 3 bases, with 8 bases lying between them. The CDR3 runs to 12 residues. CDR3 residues: CASPPYYNEQFF. In nucleotides, the CDR3 is TGCGCCAGCCCTCCATACTACAATGAGCAGTTCTTC.

This clonotype has just one count. The genes are TRBV28 and TRBJ2-7; D uncertain. The CDR3 loop spans 11 amino acids. CDR1 MDHEN and CDR2 SYDVKM come from the germline V gene. V lost 8 bases, J lost 2 bases, and 7 bases lay in between. CDR3 in DNA: TGTGCCAGCGGAAGACCCTACGAGCAGTACTTC. As protein: CASGRPYEQYF.

The chain couples TRBV7-2 to TRBJ2-1; D is uncertain. Per germline, CDR1 SGHTA and CDR2 FQGNSA. The CDR3 is made up of 11 amino acids. The V and J ends lost 2 bases and 7 bases respectively, with 3 bases between them. CDR3 sequence (DNA): TGTGCCAGCAGCTTATTTAATGAGCAGTTCTTC. Translating gives CASSLFNEQFF.

The rearrangement uses TRBV10-3 and TRBJ2-5; 7 bases are a match to TRBD2. Germline CDR1 and CDR2: ENHRY and SYGVKD. The CDR3 consists of 16 residues. The V segment lost 4 bases and the J segment 4 bases; nucleotides outside the gene matches: 12. The CDR3 region is CAISASDAAGLETQYF. The CDR3 DNA is TGTGCCATCAGTGCGTCTGATGCAGCGGGATTAGAGACCCAGTACTTC.

This chain uses TRBV12-3 or TRBV12-4 with TRBJ1-5; D is perhaps TRBD1 (6 bases). V was clipped by 4 bases and J by 2 bases, with 12 bases between them. This CDR3 comprises 15 residues. CDR3 in amino acids: CASSWGRQGNQPQHF. CDR3 DNA sequence: TGTGCCAGCAGTTGGGGTCGACAGGGCAATCAGCCCCAGCATTTT.

This clonotype occurred once. The J gene is TRBJ2-1, the V gene TRBV6-5; perhaps TRBD2 as D (6 bases). Trimming cost V 0 bases and J 0 bases, with 9 bases left between them. This CDR3 contains 16 residues. Germline V gene data show CDR1 as MNHEY and CDR2 as SVGAGI. The CDR3 spells CASSYSSGSSYNEQFF. The CDR3, as DNA: TGTGCCAGCAGTTACTCGTCCGGGAGCTCCTACAATGAGCAGTTCTTC.

CDR3 nucleotides: TGTGCCAGCAGTTACTCGGTTGGGAGGAGCTCCTACAATGAGCAGTTCTTC. This translates into CASSYSVGRSSYNEQFF. The rearrangement joins TRBV6-5 to TRBJ2-1; D possibly corresponds to TRBD2 (6 bases). Germline CDR1 MNHEY, CDR2 SVGAGI. The CDR3 length is 17 residues. V was pared by 0 bases and J by 0 bases, with 12 bases between.

The chain links TRBV9 to TRBJ1-2; D possibly corresponds to TRBD1 (6 bases). The CDR3 has 13 residues. The V gene lost 4 bases and the J gene lost 8 bases, with 15 bases spanning the gap. Germline V CDR1 and CDR2: SGDLS, YYNGEE. CDR3 in DNA: TGTGCCAGCAGCTCCCCTCCAGGGGTAGGCTACACCTTC. As protein: CASSSPPGVGYTF.

This clonotype was seen just once. The gene calls are TRBV11-3 and TRBJ2-1, with TRBD2 identical over 8 bases. Germline CDR1 is SGHNT and CDR2 is YENEEA. The ends lost 5 bases at V and 2 bases at J; junction bases unmatched: 8. This CDR3 contains 16 residues. The CDR3 DNA reads TGTGCCAGCAGCGAAGGGGGACTAGAAACCTACAATGAGCAGTTCTTC. Translating gives CASSEGGLETYNEQFF.

The chain carries TRBV10-3 and TRBJ2-3; 8 nucleotides align to TRBD2. This CDR3 has 16 residues. With 7 bases clipped from V and 1 base from J, the junction kept 10 bases outside the gene matches. Germline CDR1 ENHRY, CDR2 SYGVKD. The CDR3 protein is CAITKDGRGGTDTQYF. CDR3 DNA: TGTGCCATCACCAAGGACGGGCGGGGGGGCACAGATACGCAGTATTTT.

The V gene is TRBV9, the J gene TRBJ2-7; the match to TRBD1 covers 10 bases. This CDR3 has 17 residues. Germline lookup yields CDR1 SGDLS and CDR2 YYNGEE. The junction had 11 bases not matched to a gene; V was cut back by 3 bases and J by 2 bases. The CDR3 sequence: CASSEGTGVGLAYEQYF. The CDR3 DNA reads as TGTGCCAGCAGCGAAGGGACAGGGGTTGGACTTGCCTACGAGCAGTACTTC.

The chain recombines TRBV28 with TRBJ2-3; the match to TRBD1 covers 8 bases. The CDR3 contains 14 residues. The germline gives CDR1 MDHEN, CDR2 SYDVKM. The trim removed 3 bases at V and 5 bases at J, leaving 4 bases unmatched. The CDR3, as DNA: TGTGCCAGCAGTTTTCAGGGGGCTGGAGATACGCAGTATTTT. This translates into CASSFQGAGDTQYF.

The J gene is TRBJ2-3, the V gene TRBV2; 8 bases align to TRBD2. Germline V gene lookup returns CDR1 SNHLY and CDR2 FYNNEI. The V gene end was trimmed by 7 bases and the J gene end by 4 bases; junction bases not matched to a gene: 7. The CDR3 length is 14 residues. In DNA, the CDR3 is TGTGCCAGCACCCCGGGAGGGCCGGCAGATACGCAGTATTTT. It specifies CASTPGGPADTQYF.

The J gene is TRBJ2-7, the V gene TRBV5-1, with TRBD2 as a possible D gene (6 bases). Trimming shortened V by 1 base and J by 4 bases, and 15 bases separated the two germline ends. Germline CDR1 and CDR2: SGHRS and YFSETQ. This CDR3 spans 15 amino acids. CDR3 coding DNA: TGCGCCAGCAGCTTGTCAGCTAGCGTACCTTACGAGCAGTACTTC. Its protein product is CASSLSASVPYEQYF.

The J gene is TRBJ2-5, the V gene TRBV5-4, with 7 bases fitting TRBD1. The CDR3 is made up of 14 amino acids. Germline CDR1 reads SGHNT; CDR2 reads YYREEE (reference sequence). V was clipped by 1 base and J by 5 bases; unmatched bases: 5. The CDR3 DNA reads TGTGCCAGCAGCTTGCGACAGGGCGGGGAGACCCAGTACTTC. As protein: CASSLRQGGETQYF.

This clonotype occurred a few times. This chain uses TRBV7-3 with TRBJ1-1; D remains ambiguous. CDR1 is SGHTA, CDR2 FQGTGA, per germline. V lost 3 bases, J lost 2 bases, and 7 bases lay in between. The CDR3 loop spans 13 amino acids. The CDR3 coding sequence is TGTGCCAGCAGCTTGGGCACAAACACTGAAGCTTTCTTT. This gives the protein CASSLGTNTEAFF.

The CDR3 DNA follows: TGTGCCAGCAGTTTGACGGGAAGCACTGAAGCTTTCTTT. It encodes CASSLTGSTEAFF. The rearrangement uses TRBV12-3 or TRBV12-4 and TRBJ1-1; D gene uncertain. CDR3 length: 13 residues. Trimming left V 3 bases short and J 4 bases short, with 9 bases between.

The chain employs TRBV18 and TRBJ1-5; D is unresolved. V was trimmed by 3 bases and J by 0 bases, leaving 6 bases between them. Germline lookup yields CDR1 KGHSH and CDR2 LQKENI. The length of the CDR3 is 14 residues. CDR3 protein: CASSPGTSNQPQHF. Here the CDR3 DNA reads TGTGCCAGCTCACCTGGAACTAGCAATCAGCCCCAGCATTTT.

The chain joins TRBV24-1 to TRBJ1-2; D not certain. Germline-derived CDR1 and CDR2 are KGHDR and SFDVKD. The CDR3 contains 13 residues. Trimming cost V 3 bases and J 8 bases, with 12 bases left between them. Here the CDR3 DNA reads TGTGCCACCAGTGATAACCCTCTAAGAGGCTACACCTTC. Protein: CATSDNPLRGYTF.

CDR3 sequence: CAISDGGMGNEQFF. CDR3 sequence (DNA): TGTGCCATCAGTGACGGCGGGATGGGCAATGAGCAGTTCTTC. V and J are TRBV10-3 and TRBJ2-1, with D maybe TRBD2 (6 bases). CDR1 is ENHRY, CDR2 SYGVKD, per germline. The CDR3 extends over 14 amino acids. V shed 3 bases and J shed 6 bases, with 12 bases lying between them.

The chain couples TRBV30 to TRBJ2-5; 11 nucleotides agree with TRBD1. Germline CDR1 is GTSNPN and CDR2 is SVGIG (reference sequence). The CDR3 totals 16 residues. V was pared by 3 bases and J by 5 bases, with 11 bases of the junction left unmatched. In DNA, the CDR3 is TGTGCCTGGAGCCCCGCCGGGACAGGGGGTTTCGAGACCCAGTACTTC. Translated, it gives CAWSPAGTGGFETQYF.